This T cell receptor beta chain came from a study of T cell changes during pregnancy in multiple sclerosis. Generated by immunoSEQ multiplex PCR, the TCRdb table keeps only in-frame clones and is missing some. The sample contains 50,000 or so clones, about 90% of which appear only once. Losses at the gene ends were 6 bases for V and 0 bases for J; bases not matched to a gene: 15. CDR1 is SGHRS and CDR2 is YFSETQ in the germline V gene. The CDR3 contains 18 residues. The sample in question was CD4+ T cells from peripheral blood mononuclear cells, obtained in the second trimester of pregnancy. This TCR came from a female donor with multiple sclerosis, enrolled in a pregnancy study. The rearrangement uses TRBV5-1 and TRBJ2-3; TRBD2 matches 8 bases. The CDR3 DNA reads as TGCGCCAGCACCCGGCGGGGCGGGGGGACGTCTAGCACAGATACGCAGTATTTT. Its protein is CASTRRGGGTSSTDTQYF.